This passage covers 9 T cell receptor beta chains from one sample sequenced in a study of OX40 agonist ivuxolimab in advanced cancers. Sequencing was performed with immunoSEQ multiplex PCR; in TCRdb, only in-frame clones are kept and a portion is missing. The table has about 24,000 clones, about four fifths seen once. Sample: CD4+ or CD8+ T cells sorted from blood, taken in a trial of the OX40 agonist ivuxolimab. The origin of the receptors is an adult with an advanced solid tumor such as melanoma, head and neck, liver or kidney cancer.

The chain links TRBV29-1 to TRBJ2-3; D gene unclear. This CDR3 comprises 16 residues. Germline V lookup: CDR1 SQVTM, CDR2 ANQGSEA. V lost 2 bases and J lost 4, with 19 bases in between. This CDR3 reads CSVERSRTGGPDTQYF. DNA for the CDR3: TGCAGCGTTGAACGCTCGAGGACCGGCGGCCCAGATACGCAGTATTTT.

The V and J genes are TRBV7-2 and TRBJ1-2; D is possibly TRBD1 (5 bases). This CDR3 region has 13 residues. V was clipped by 1 base and J by 6 bases, with 9 bases between them. The V gene's germline CDR1 is SGHTA and CDR2 FQGNSA. CDR3 protein: CASSLGQGDGYTF. In DNA form, the CDR3 reads TGTGCCAGCAGCTTAGGGCAGGGAGATGGCTACACCTTC.

V is TRBV7-9 and J is TRBJ2-2; a possible D gene is TRBD1 (5 bases). V lost 0 bases and J lost 3, with 5 bases in between. The germline CDR1 and CDR2 sequences are SEHNR and FQNEAQ (reference sequence). This CDR3 region has 14 residues. CDR3 DNA sequence: TGTGCCAGCAGCTTAGCGGGGCACACCGGGGAGCTGTTTTTT. Translated: CASSLAGHTGELFF.

DNA for the CDR3: TGCAGCGTTATAAGCTCTGGAAACACCATATATTTT. Its translation: CSVISSGNTIYF. The chain employs TRBV29-1 and TRBJ1-3; D is ambiguous. Germline CDR1 reads SQVTM; CDR2 reads ANQGSEA. Trimming removed 5 bases from V and 0 bases from J, with 5 bases in between. The length of the CDR3 is 12 residues.

The rearrangement joins TRBV7-2 to TRBJ2-5, with D hard to call. Germline V gene data show CDR1 as SGHTA and CDR2 as FQGNSA. This CDR3 region has 13 residues. Between the trimmed V and J ends, which lost 5 bases and 3 bases, there was a span of 10 bases. The CDR3 DNA sequence: TGTGCCAGCAGCAGAGCGACGAAAGAGACCCAGTACTTC. Protein product: CASSRATKETQYF.

The count of this clone is one. The chain carries TRBV11-3 and TRBJ2-5; D possibly matches TRBD1 or TRBD2 (5 bases each). Trimming stripped 4 bases from V and 7 bases from J, with 16 bases between. Germline lookup yields CDR1 SGHNT and CDR2 YENEEA. This CDR3 spans 14 amino acids. CDR3 nucleotide sequence: TGTGCCAGCAGCTCCGGGACCGGGTTAGGGACCCAGTACTTC. It specifies CASSSGTGLGTQYF.

A remark on this clone: At one end the junction does not follow the germline gene, possibly because of a read error. The same CDR3 also results from other DNA sequences found in this sample. This chain uses TRBV30 with TRBJ1-1, with 9 bases matching TRBD1. The CDR3 runs 13 residues. CDR1 GTSNPN and CDR2 SVGIG come from the germline V gene (reference sequence). The CDR3 DNA reads as TGTGCCTGGTCCGGGACAGGGAACACTGAAGCCTTCTTT. Protein sequence: CAWSGTGNTEAFF.

The chain combines TRBV21-1 with TRBJ2-1; the table's D call TRBD1 went unverified against the DNA. TRBV21-1 is shown as a pseudogene. This CDR3 contains 15 residues. The chain's CDR3 is CASSIRDRGHNEQFF. CDR3 nucleotide sequence: TGTGCCAGCAGCATCCGGGACAGGGGGCACAATGAGCAGTTCTTC.

The chain links TRBV7-8 to TRBJ1-3; 8 bases line up with TRBD1. CDR1 is SGHVS and CDR2 is FQNEAQ in the germline V gene. The CDR3 consists of 16 residues. V was clipped by 4 bases and J by 3 bases; unmatched bases: 8. CDR3 loop: CASSSRTGSFGNTIYF. CDR3 nucleotide sequence: TGTGCCAGCAGCTCCAGGACAGGGAGCTTTGGAAACACCATATATTTT.